The present T cell receptor beta chain was sequenced within a study of response to subunit inactivated influenza vaccine listed by TCRdb under 2018. For context, the study as a whole: The study used deep quantitative T cell receptor repertoire profiling to track responses to a trivalent subunit inactivated influenza vaccine. Summary of the overall study and its limitations: The authors proposed that each seasonal influenza vaccination may bring in only a limited number of new T cells.

With respect to this clonotype: Its antigen specificity is not known. No much larger clone is present one base from it, and per-base qualities are unavailable.

Libraries came from RT-PCR. The run used an Illumina HiSeq 2500. TCRdb reanalyzed the raw reads on its own, using fastp at Q25 for trimming and MiXCR for clone calling, and kept in-frame beta chains. Rows are unified per CDR3 protein, each entry keeping the most common DNA and genes. Recorded for this sample are a few hundred thousand distinct CDR3 sequences; 21% of them occurred a single time. 9.5% to 13% of the sample goes to the ten largest clones. V was cut back by 4 bases and J by 6 bases, leaving a gap of 10 bases between them. Looking up the germline V gene (reference sequence) yields CDR1 MNHNY and CDR2 SVGAGI. From its cysteine to its phenylalanine, the CDR3 spans 13 amino acids. The retained sequence is limited to the CDR3, 39 bases, with the frame set at the first base.

Source: PBMCs from blood, taken approximately 22 months after vaccination. The TCR originated in a man aged 50 to 75 who received an inactivated influenza vaccine. Donor details come from another sample of the same person, matched by shared clones. The V and J segments used are TRBV6-6 and TRBJ1-5, and perhaps TRBD1 as D gene, on 5 matching bases. The CDR3 corresponds to CASSWGISQPQHF. The base sequence is TGTGCCAGCAGTTGGGGGATCAGTCAGCCCCAGCATTTT.